A selection of T cell receptor beta chains follows, all from one sample in a study of blood T cell repertoires in COVID-19. Clones were sequenced by immunoSEQ multiplex PCR, and TCRdb holds only the in-frame ones, with some missing. The sample has about 200,000 clones, approximately 82% seen once. The sequencing sample was made of peripheral blood. The receptors here all came from a human donor with acute or convalescent COVID-19. The donor label of this sample is uncertain. Both conserved end residues are part of each CDR3. Each record gives: clone size, J gene, D gene, V gene, CDR3 protein, CDR3 DNA. The D gene is left open where the match is weak. Expanded clones get a size class; other rows say once, few or many, or leave the size out.

few TRBJ1-1 - TRBV12-3/TRBV12-4 CASSMDLTEAFF TGTGCCAGCAGCATGGACTTGACTGAAGCTTTCTTT
- TRBJ1-3 - TRBV7-9 CASSLTRRASGNTIYF TGTGCCAGCAGCTTAACTCGGAGGGCCTCTGGAAACACCATATATTTT
- TRBJ2-1 - TRBV7-3 CASSAGRNNEQFF TGTGCCAGCTCGGCGGGCCGGAACAATGAGCAGTTCTTC
- TRBJ2-1 TRBD2 TRBV10-2 CASSLAGGYNEQFF TGCGCCAGCAGTCTTGCGGGAGGCTACAATGAGCAGTTCTTC
- TRBJ2-1 - TRBV11-2 CASSPPRGLPYNEQFF TGTGCCAGCAGCCCCCCGCGGGGGCTCCCCTACAATGAGCAGTTCTTC
- TRBJ2-5 TRBD2 TRBV7-8 CASSSLAVQETQYF TGTGCCAGCAGCTCGCTAGCGGTTCAAGAGACCCAGTACTTC
- TRBJ2-7 - TRBV6-5 CASSTRDSPYEQYF TGTGCCAGCAGTACGCGGGACAGCCCCTACGAGCAGTACTTC
few TRBJ2-7 - TRBV23-1 CASVSREQYF TGCGCCAGCGTTTCCCGGGAGCAGTACTTC
- TRBJ1-1 - TRBV7-8 CASSFDLNTEAFF TGTGCCAGCAGCTTCGACTTGAACACTGAAGCTTTCTTT
few TRBJ1-2 TRBD1 TRBV4-2 CASSQEGTVNYGYTF TGTGCCAGCAGCCAAGAGGGGACAGTCAACTATGGCTACACCTTC
once TRBJ2-1 TRBD2 TRBV3-1/TRBV3-2 CASSQLAGTSRKNEQFF TGTGCCAGCAGCCAATTGGCCGGGACTAGTAGGAAGAATGAGCAGTTCTTC
- TRBJ2-2 - TRBV5-5 CASSLAFTGELFF TGTGCCAGCAGCTTGGCTTTCACCGGGGAGCTGTTTTTT
- TRBJ1-2 - TRBV6-1 CASSEAGTSNYGYTF TGTGCCAGCAGTGAGGCTGGGACATCGAACTATGGCTACACCTTC
- TRBJ1-5 TRBD1 TRBV6-2/TRBV6-3 CASSSRTGGNSNQPQHF TGTGCCAGCAGCTCTCGGACAGGGGGCAATAGCAATCAGCCCCAGCATTTT
once TRBJ2-6 - TRBV6-5 CASSYSTGAGANVLTF TGTGCCAGCAGTTACTCGACCGGGGCTGGGGCCAACGTCCTGACTTTC
- TRBJ2-2 - TRBV30 CAWSVDSVHTGELFF TGTGCCTGGAGTGTGGACAGTGTCCACACCGGGGAGCTGTTTTTT
few TRBJ1-2 TRBD1 TRBV19 CASSAEGQNPYYGYTF TGTGCCAGTAGCGCTGAGGGACAGAACCCCTACTATGGCTACACCTTC
- TRBJ2-2 - TRBV27 CASSSPHTGELFF TGTGCCAGCAGTTCTCCCCACACCGGGGAGCTGTTTTTT
- TRBJ2-7 TRBD2 TRBV7-9 CASSLAWSLAGGLSYEQYF TGTGCCAGCAGCTTAGCGTGGTCCCTAGCGGGAGGTCTTTCCTACGAGCAGTACTTC
- TRBJ2-7 - TRBV6-2/TRBV6-3 CASSPTGYEQYF TGTGCCAGCAGTCCCACAGGCTACGAGCAGTACTTC
- TRBJ1-2 - TRBV12-3/TRBV12-4 CASNHRANYGYTF TGTGCCAGCAACCATCGGGCTAACTATGGCTACACCTTC
- TRBJ1-1 - TRBV27 CASSFSVLGNTEAFF TGTGCCAGCAGTTTTTCGGTGCTAGGGAACACTGAAGCTTTCTTT
- TRBJ1-6 - TRBV18 CASSPTPGGYNSPLHF TGTGCCAGCTCACCCACTCCCGGAGGATATAATTCACCCCTCCACTTT
- TRBJ2-1 TRBD1 TRBV10-1 CASSEQGVYNEQFF TGCGCCAGCAGTGAACAGGGGGTGTACAATGAGCAGTTCTTC